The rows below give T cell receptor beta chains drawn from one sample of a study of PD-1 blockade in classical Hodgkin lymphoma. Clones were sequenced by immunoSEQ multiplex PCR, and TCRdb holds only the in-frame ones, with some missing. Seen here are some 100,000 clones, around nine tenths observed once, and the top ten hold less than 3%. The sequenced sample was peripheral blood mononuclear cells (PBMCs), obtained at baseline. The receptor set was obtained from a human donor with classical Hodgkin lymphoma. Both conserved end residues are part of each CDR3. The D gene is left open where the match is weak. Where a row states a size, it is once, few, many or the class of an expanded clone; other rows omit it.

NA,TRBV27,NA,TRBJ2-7,TGTGCCAGCAGTTTAGAGTCGGGCAGCTCCTACGAGCAGTACTTC,CASSLESGSSYEQYF
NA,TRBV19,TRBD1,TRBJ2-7,TGTGCCAGTAGTCGAGGGACAGCCTACGAGCAGTACTTC,CASSRGTAYEQYF
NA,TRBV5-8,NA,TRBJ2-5,TGTGCCAGCAGTTTTTCTCGGCGGGTGGACTACTTC,CASSFSRRVDYF
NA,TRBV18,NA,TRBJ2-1,TGTGCCAGCTCACCAGGTCTTCGGAGGGCCGAGTACAATGAGCAGTTCTTC,CASSPGLRRAEYNEQFF
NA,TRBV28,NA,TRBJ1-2,TGTGCCAGCAGTTTATGGGCGTCAGAGTTAGACACCTTC,CASSLWASELDTF
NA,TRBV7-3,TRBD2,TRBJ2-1,TGTGCCAGCAACGGGACTAGCATTTACAATGAGCAGTTCTTC,CASNGTSIYNEQFF
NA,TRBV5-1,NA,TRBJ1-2,TGCGCCAGCAGCACCGACAGGTTCGGGGCCGTCTATGGCTACACCTTC,CASSTDRFGAVYGYTF
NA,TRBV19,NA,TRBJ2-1,TGTGCCAGTAGTATGGGCTCTAACAATGAGCAGTTCTTC,CASSMGSNNEQFF
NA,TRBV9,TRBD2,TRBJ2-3,TGTGCCAGCAGCGTAAGGCTAGCGGGAGGCACAGATACGCAGTATTTT,CASSVRLAGGTDTQYF
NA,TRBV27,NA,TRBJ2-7,TGTGCCAGCAGTTCGTTTACAGGGAGCCAATACGAGCAGTACTTC,CASSSFTGSQYEQYF
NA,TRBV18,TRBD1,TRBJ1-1,TGTGCCAGCTCGCCCTCGGGACAGGCACTTCGAGCTTTCTTT,CASSPSGQALRAFF
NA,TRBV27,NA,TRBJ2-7,TGTGCCAGCAGTTTAGGCAGGTCCTACGAGCAGTACTTC,CASSLGRSYEQYF
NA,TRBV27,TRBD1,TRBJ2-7,TGTGCCAGCAGTTTAGTCGTCCCGGGACAGGGGCACTACGAGCAGTACTTC,CASSLVVPGQGHYEQYF
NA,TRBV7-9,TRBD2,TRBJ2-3,TGTGCCAGCAGCCCCGCTAGCGGGAGAGCAGATACGCAGTATTTT,CASSPASGRADTQYF
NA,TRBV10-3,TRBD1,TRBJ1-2,TGTGCCATCAGTGAGGACAGGGGACATGGCTACACCTTC,CAISEDRGHGYTF
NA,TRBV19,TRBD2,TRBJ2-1,TGTGCCAGTAGGGAAAGCGGGAGGGTCGAGGCTGAGCAGTTCTTC,CASRESGRVEAEQFF
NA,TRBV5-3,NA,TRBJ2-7,TGTGCCAGCAGTTTGCGGGGGCGCGGGGAGCAGTACTTC,CASSLRGRGEQYF
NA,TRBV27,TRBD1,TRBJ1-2,TGTGCCAGCAGTCATGACAGGGCCGATGGGGGCTACACCTTC,CASSHDRADGGYTF
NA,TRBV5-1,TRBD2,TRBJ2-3,TGCGCCAGCAGCTTGGCCGGGGGGAGTGGGACAGATACGCAGTATTTT,CASSLAGGSGTDTQYF
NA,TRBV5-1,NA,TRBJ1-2,TGCGCCAGCAGCGATTGGGGGGTGGACTATGGCTACACCTTC,CASSDWGVDYGYTF
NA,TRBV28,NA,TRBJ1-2,TGTGCCAGCAGTTCATACACGGTTTATGGCTACACCTTC,CASSSYTVYGYTF
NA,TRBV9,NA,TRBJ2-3,TGTGCCAGCAGCGCTAGTGGGACTGGAAGCACAGATACGCAGTATTTT,CASSASGTGSTDTQYF
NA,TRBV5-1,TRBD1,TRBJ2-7,TGCGCCAGCAGGAGGACAGGGGTCTACGAGCAGTACTTC,CASRRTGVYEQYF
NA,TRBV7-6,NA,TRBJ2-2,TGTGCCAGCAGCTTAGAGGCAGTCGGGGAGCTGTTTTTT,CASSLEAVGELFF
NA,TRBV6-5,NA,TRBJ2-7,TGTGCCAGCAGTTACTCACCAGCCATGTCCTACGAGCAGTACTTC,CASSYSPAMSYEQYF
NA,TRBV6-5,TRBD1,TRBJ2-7,TGTGCCAGCAGTTACACAGGGGGACGCTACGAGCAGTACTTC,CASSYTGGRYEQYF
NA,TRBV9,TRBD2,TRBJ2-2,TGTGCCAGCAGCGGTGTGTCTTTGGCGACTAGCGGGAGCGGTGCCGGGGAGCTGTTTTTT,CASSGVSLATSGSGAGELFF
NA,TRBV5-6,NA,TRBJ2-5,TGTGCCAGCAGCCTAACAGGGGCAGCGGGCGAGACCCAGTACTTC,CASSLTGAAGETQYF
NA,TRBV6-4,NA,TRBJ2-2,TGTGCCAGCAGTGACTCCGGGGCCCCGAACACCGGGGAGCTGTTTTTT,CASSDSGAPNTGELFF
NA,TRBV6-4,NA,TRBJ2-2,TGTGCCAGCAGTGTAACGGGGAACACCGGGGAGCTGTTTTTT,CASSVTGNTGELFF
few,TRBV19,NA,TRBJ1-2,TGTGCCAGTAGGTTAGGTACAGGACGGGCGAGCTACACCTTC,CASRLGTGRASYTF
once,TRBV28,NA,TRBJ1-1,TGTGCCAGCAGTTCCGGACAGTCCATGAACACTGAAGCTTTCTTT,CASSSGQSMNTEAFF
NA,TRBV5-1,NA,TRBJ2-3,TGCGCCAGCAGCTTGGCCCTTAGTACAGATACGCAGTATTTT,CASSLALSTDTQYF
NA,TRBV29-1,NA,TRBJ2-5,TGCAGCGTTGTGGGGGCCTACCAAGAGACCCAGTACTTC,CSVVGAYQETQYF
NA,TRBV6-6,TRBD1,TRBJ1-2,TGTGCCACCCGATGGACAGGGGGCGAGGACTATGGCTACACCTTC,CATRWTGGEDYGYTF
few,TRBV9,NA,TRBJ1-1,TGTGCCAGCAGCGTAGATGGGGGCACTGAAGCTTTCTTT,CASSVDGGTEAFF
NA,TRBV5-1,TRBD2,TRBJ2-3,TGCGCCAGCAGCTCGATCAGCGGGGCTAATACAGATACGCAGTATTTT,CASSSISGANTDTQYF
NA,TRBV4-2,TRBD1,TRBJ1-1,TGTGCCAGCAGCCAAGCCCCGGGACAGAGGAACACTGAAGCTTTCTTT,CASSQAPGQRNTEAFF
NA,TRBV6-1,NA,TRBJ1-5,TGTGCCAGCAGTGAAGGAAGAGGAGTTAGCAATCAGCCCCAGCATTTT,CASSEGRGVSNQPQHF
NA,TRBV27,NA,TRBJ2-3,TGTGCCAGCAGTCTCCGGAGAAGGGAAATTCTATCCGTCACAGATACGCAGTATTTT,CASSLRRREILSVTDTQYF
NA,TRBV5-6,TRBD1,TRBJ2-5,TGTGCCAGCAGCTTAGGACAGGGCGGCAGAAGAGAGTACTTC,CASSLGQGGRREYF
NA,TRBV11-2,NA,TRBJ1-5,TGTGCCAGCAGACTAAACCGAGCGGGTCAGCCCCAGCATTTT,CASRLNRAGQPQHF
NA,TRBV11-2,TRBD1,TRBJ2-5,TGTGCCAGCTGCTTTCCCCCGTGGACAGGCGACCAAGAGACCCAGTACTTC,CASCFPPWTGDQETQYF
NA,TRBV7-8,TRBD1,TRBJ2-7,TGTGCCAGCAGCTTAGGGGACAGGCCCCTCTACGAGCAGTACTTC,CASSLGDRPLYEQYF
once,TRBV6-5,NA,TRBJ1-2,TGTGCCAGCAGTTACTCGTATTTAGGGGAGGGCTACACCTTC,CASSYSYLGEGYTF
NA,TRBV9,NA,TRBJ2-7,TGTGCCAGCAGCGTAGCCCCCCAGAGCTCCTACGAGCAGTACTTC,CASSVAPQSSYEQYF
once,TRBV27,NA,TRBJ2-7,TGTGCCAGCAGTTTCGGGGGGCTCGAGCAGTACTTC,CASSFGGLEQYF
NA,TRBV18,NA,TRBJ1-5,TGTGCCAGCTCACTCGACAGGCTCGGTCAGCCCCAGCATTTT,CASSLDRLGQPQHF
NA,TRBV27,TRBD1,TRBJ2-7,TGTGCCAGCAGTTTGACAGGGATCACGGCCTACGAGCAGTACTTC,CASSLTGITAYEQYF
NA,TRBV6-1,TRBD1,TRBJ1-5,TGTGCCACCGGACAGGGAGCTTCTCAGCCCCAGCATTTT,CATGQGASQPQHF
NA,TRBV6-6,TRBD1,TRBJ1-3,TGTGCCAGCAGTCTCGGAGGGACAGCGGTTGGAAACACCATATATTTT,CASSLGGTAVGNTIYF
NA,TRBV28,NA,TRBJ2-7,TGTGCCAGCAGCTACAACCACTACGAGCAGTACTTC,CASSYNHYEQYF
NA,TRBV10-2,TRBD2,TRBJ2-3,TGCGCCAGCAGTGCCCGACTAGCGGGAGGGGCAGATACGCAGTATTTT,CASSARLAGGADTQYF
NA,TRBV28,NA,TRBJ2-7,TGTGCCAGCGGGGGAGCTAAGGCCTACGAGCAGTACTTC,CASGGAKAYEQYF
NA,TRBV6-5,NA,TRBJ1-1,TGTGCCAGCAGTTACTCGCGCCGGAGCACTGAAGCTTTCTTT,CASSYSRRSTEAFF